The present entry profiles one T cell receptor beta chain with its context. No antigen is known for it. Per-nucleotide qualities are absent, and no much larger clonotype sits a single base away. Trimming removed 4 bases from V and 8 bases from J, leaving 20 bases between the germline ends. The germline V gene specifies SGHVS as CDR1 and FQNEAQ as CDR2. Its CDR3 holds 15 amino acids, cysteine through phenylalanine. The retained sequence is limited to the CDR3, 45 bases, with the frame set at the first base. This entry comes from a study of blood T cell repertoires in COVID-19 (TCRdb year 2020). A note on the overall study: Samples from collaborators originated in the United States, Italy and Spain and spanned both the acute and convalescent phases of COVID-19. The prospective study material was composed of cDNA or gDNA derived from T cells, B-cell-depleted T cells, or PBMCs. Subjects who had been exposed to COVID-19, were actively infected with it, or had recovered from it provided the deeply sampled blood TCRbeta repertoires that made up the dataset. The repertoires were made available in a free public database intended to serve as a resource for research on the immune response to SARS-CoV-2. The samples were drawn from the first 160 participants of the ongoing ImmuneRACE study and from 1,200 or so subjects provided by 6 global collaborators. The sample metadata nearly always contained a de-identified subject ID, COVID-19 status, age in years and sex. Where available, HLA class I and class II types were obtained from metadata supplied by the sample provider rather than from assay-based typing. Broad study findings and their caveats: Clinical and demographic metadata were provided uncurated, with the amount varying by source and participant.

TCRbeta CDR3 regions were amplified from genomic DNA by means of the immunoSEQ Assay, a bias-controlled multiplex PCR. In the paper's pipeline: Within the assay, amplification of reference gene primers was used to estimate how many nucleated cells each sample contained. Sequence reads were collapsed and filtered to measure the absolute abundance of every unique TCRbeta CDR3 rearrangement. Productive Simpson clonality was computed per sample as the square root of Simpson's diversity index over productive rearrangements. What TCRdb holds here is the immuneACCESS table cut down to in-frame rearrangements. Part of the clones is not present; checked against another copy, under half of the missing clones reflect an unresolved V gene, and the others are unexplained. V and J calls and clone size come straight from that table; D and trimming were deduced from the DNA. Present in this sample are around 76,000 clones, roughly 91% of which were seen just once. The ten most abundant clones make up 0.5% to 0.7% of the sample.

Each collaborating institution followed its own protocols to collect whole blood in K2EDTA tubes. Collaborator samples were shipped for TCRbeta analysis as frozen whole blood, isolated PBMCs, or DNA extracted from either sample type. The sequence was collected from a man in his 60s with acute or convalescent COVID-19. The specimen sequenced was peripheral blood. The chain is assembled from TRBV7-8 and TRBJ1-2, and perhaps TRBD1 as D gene, on 6 matching bases. For the CDR3, the sequence is CASSSGTGSVWGYTF. The DNA sequence is TGTGCCAGCAGCTCGGGAACAGGGTCCGTATGGGGCTACACCTTC.